The 10 T cell receptor beta chains given below trace back to one sample, sequenced in a study of OX40 agonist ivuxolimab in advanced cancers. Repertoires were generated with immunoSEQ multiplex PCR, while TCRdb's copy carries only in-frame clones and drops some. This table has about 66,000 clones, about 88% appearing once. The starting material was CD4+ or CD8+ T cells sorted from blood, obtained in a trial of the OX40 agonist ivuxolimab. These receptor sequences come from an adult with an advanced solid tumor such as melanoma, head and neck, liver or kidney cancer.

This clone was recorded only once. This chain uses TRBV19 with TRBJ1-5; D not resolved. CDR1 and CDR2 from the germline V gene are LNHDA and SQIVND (reference sequence). CDR3 length equals 13 residues. V shed 3 bases and J shed 3 bases, with 6 bases lying between them. DNA of the CDR3: TGTGCCAGTAGTATCCCTCCCAATCAGCCCCAGCATTTT. It codes for CASSIPPNQPQHF.

As regards this clone: One end of the junction varies from germline; a read error may be responsible. The V call is TRBV6-1, the J call TRBJ1-4; 7 nucleotides align to TRBD1. Germline lookup yields CDR1 MNHNS and CDR2 SASEGT. This CDR3 is 17 amino acids long. The DNA of the CDR3 is TGCGCCAGCAGTGAAACCCACAGGGGAGTGGGGGGGGGAAAACTGTTTTTT. Its protein is CASSETHRGVGGGKLFF.

This chain connects TRBV28 to TRBJ2-5; the match to TRBD1 covers 9 bases. Germline trimming cut 3 bases from V and 5 bases from J; bases unmatched to any gene: 16. The CDR3 runs 18 residues. Germline lookup yields CDR1 MDHEN and CDR2 SYDVKM. The CDR3: CASSFPSIRDRDLETQYF. The CDR3 nucleotides read TGTGCCAGCAGTTTTCCGTCGATCCGGGACAGGGACTTGGAGACCCAGTACTTC.

The chain uses TRBV18 and TRBJ2-1; possible D gene TRBD1, 6 bases. Looked up from germline, CDR1 is KGHSH and CDR2 is LQKENI. CDR3 length: 14 amino acids. V gave up 0 bases and J gave up 5 bases, with 8 bases separating them. Here the CDR3 DNA reads TGTGCCAGCTCACCACCGGACAGACACAATGAGCAGTTCTTC. Encoded protein: CASSPPDRHNEQFF.

The chain is built from TRBV6-1 and TRBJ2-1; 9 bases agree with TRBD2. The germline V gene encodes CDR1 MNHNS and CDR2 SASEGT. This CDR3 contains 15 residues. V lost 4 bases and J lost 3; bases outside the gene matches: 4. CDR3: CASSALTSGYNEQFF. The CDR3 DNA is TGTGCCAGCAGTGCCCTGACTAGCGGCTACAATGAGCAGTTCTTC.

The genes are TRBV5-1 and TRBJ1-4, with unresolved D. The CDR3 spans 17 residues. The V end was cut by 4 bases, the J end by 0 bases, with 16 bases between. CDR1 SGHRS and CDR2 YFSETQ come from the germline V gene. The CDR3 protein is CASSPLGQPATNEKLFF. The CDR3 nucleotides read TGCGCCAGCAGCCCACTCGGGCAGCCTGCAACTAATGAAAAACTGTTTTTT.

This chain joins TRBV27 and TRBJ2-1; TRBD1 agrees at 10 bases. Germline values: CDR1 MNHEY, CDR2 SMNVEV (reference sequence). This CDR3 region has 16 residues. Germline trimming cut 3 bases from V and 8 bases from J; bases unmatched to any gene: 10. The CDR3 DNA reads as TGTGCCAGCAGTTTCCGGCGATCGGGACAGGGGTATGAGCAGTTCTTC. It is translated as CASSFRRSGQGYEQFF.

This chain connects TRBV19 to TRBJ1-2; D possibly corresponds to TRBD1 (5 bases). The CDR3 consists of 15 residues. CDR1 is LNHDA, CDR2 SQIVND, per germline (reference sequence). V lost 0 bases and J lost 3, with 11 bases in between. CDR3 DNA sequence: TGTGCCAGTAGTATAGAGGGACGTCCCTACTATGGCTACACCTTC. Translated: CASSIEGRPYYGYTF. Full variable domain (missing parts from reference TRBV19 and TRBJ1-2): DGGITQSPKYLFRKEGQNVTLSCEQNLNHDAMYWYRQDPGQGLRLIYYSQIVNDFQKGDIAEGYSVSREKKESFPLTVTSAQKNPTAFYLCASSIEGRPYYGYTFGSGTRLTVV.

The chain combines TRBV2 with TRBJ2-2, with a weak D call TRBD2 (5 bases). Looked up from germline, CDR1 is SNHLY and CDR2 is FYNNEI. The CDR3 length is 13 residues. The V end lost 5 bases, the J end lost 1 base, and 5 bases lay between the germline ends. The CDR3 nucleotides are TGTGCCAGCAGTCGGGAGAACACCGGGGAGCTGTTTTTT. As protein: CASSRENTGELFF. Full variable domain (rest looked up from reference TRBV2 and TRBJ2-2): EPEVTQTPSHQVTQMGQEVILRCVPISNHLYFYWYRQILGQKVEFLVSFYNNEISEKSEIFDDQFSVERPDGSNFTLKIRSTKLEDSAMYFCASSRENTGELFFGEGSRLTVL.

V gene TRBV28 combines with J gene TRBJ2-1, with a weak D call TRBD2 (6 bases). With 4 bases removed from V and 15 bases from J, the gap between germline ends came to 13 bases. Germline V CDR1 and CDR2: MDHEN, SYDVKM. The CDR3 consists of 11 residues. The CDR3 nucleotides are TGTGCCAGCAGTTCGACTAGTCAAAGGTTCTTC. Its protein product is CASSSTSQRFF.